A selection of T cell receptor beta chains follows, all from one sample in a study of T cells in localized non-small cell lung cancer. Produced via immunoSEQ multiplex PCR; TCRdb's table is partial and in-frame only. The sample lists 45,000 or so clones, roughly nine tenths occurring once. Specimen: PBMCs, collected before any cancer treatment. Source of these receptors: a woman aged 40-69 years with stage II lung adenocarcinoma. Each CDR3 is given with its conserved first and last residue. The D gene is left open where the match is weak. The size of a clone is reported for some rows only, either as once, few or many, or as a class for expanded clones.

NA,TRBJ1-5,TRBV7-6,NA,TGTGCCAGCAGCTTCGGACCAAATCAGCCCCAGCATTTT,CASSFGPNQPQHF
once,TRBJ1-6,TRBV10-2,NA,TGCGCCAGCCGAGGACAGCCCCAGTTCCCCCTCCACTTT,CASRGQPQFPLHF
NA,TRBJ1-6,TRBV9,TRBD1,TGTGCCAGCAGCACCCCAATAACAGGGGCACCCCTCCACTTT,CASSTPITGAPLHF
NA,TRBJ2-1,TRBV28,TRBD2,TGTGCCAGCAGCCATGGGGGGGGCTCCTACAATGAGCAGTTCTTC,CASSHGGGSYNEQFF
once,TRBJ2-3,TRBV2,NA,TGTGCCAGCAGGGGGGGAACTAGCACAGATACGCAGTATTTT,CASRGGTSTDTQYF
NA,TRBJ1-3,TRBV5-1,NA,TGCGCCAGCAGCTTGCAGGACAGCAGCTCTGGAAACACCATATATTTT,CASSLQDSSSGNTIYF
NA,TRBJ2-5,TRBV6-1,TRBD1,TGTGCCAGGGGACTGGGACAGGGGGATGGAGAGACCCAGTACTTC,CARGLGQGDGETQYF
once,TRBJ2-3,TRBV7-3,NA,TGTGCCAGCAGCTTAAACACGGACACAGATACGCAGTATTTT,CASSLNTDTDTQYF
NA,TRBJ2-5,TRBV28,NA,TGTGCCAGCAGTTCGGAAGGGGGAGCAAACTTC,CASSSEGGANF
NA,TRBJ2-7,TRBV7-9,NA,TGTGCCAGCAGCTTGGGAAGTCAGCGGTTGGTACACTACGAGCAGTACTTC,CASSLGSQRLVHYEQYF
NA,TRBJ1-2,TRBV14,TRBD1,TGTGCCAGCAGCCAGGACAGGGGAGGAGGCTACACCTTC,CASSQDRGGGYTF
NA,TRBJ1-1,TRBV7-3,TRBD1,TGTGCCAGCAGCCCGCAGACAGGGGGCTACACTGAAGCTTTCTTT,CASSPQTGGYTEAFF
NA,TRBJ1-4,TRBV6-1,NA,TGTGCCAGCAGTGAAGCGTGGGGGAGCGGAGAAAAACTGTTTTTT,CASSEAWGSGEKLFF
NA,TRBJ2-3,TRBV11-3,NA,TGTGCCAGCAGCTTAGGGAGAGGCACAGATACGCAGTATTTT,CASSLGRGTDTQYF
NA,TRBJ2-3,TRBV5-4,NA,TGTGCCAGCAGACCCCACCTACAGGAGAGCACAGATACGCAGTATTTT,CASRPHLQESTDTQYF
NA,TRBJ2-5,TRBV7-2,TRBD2,TGTGCCAGCAGCAAGACTAGCGCGCAAGAGACCCAGTACTTC,CASSKTSAQETQYF
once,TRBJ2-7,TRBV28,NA,TGTGCCAGCAGGGGACCGATCTACGAGCAGTACTTC,CASRGPIYEQYF
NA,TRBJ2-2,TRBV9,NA,TGTGCCAGCAGCCCCGGAGGCTCAGCGAACACCGGGGAGCTGTTTTTT,CASSPGGSANTGELFF
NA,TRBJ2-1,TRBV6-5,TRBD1,TGTGCCAGTACTCAGGGGGCCTCCTACAATGAGCAGTTCTTC,CASTQGASYNEQFF
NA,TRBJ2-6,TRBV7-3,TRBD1,TGTGCCAGCAGCTTAAGGGGGACAGGGGGCTCTGGGGCCAACGTCCTGACTTTC,CASSLRGTGGSGANVLTF
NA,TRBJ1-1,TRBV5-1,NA,TGCGCCAGCAGCTTAGGTGGAGGGGATAACACTGAAGCTTTCTTT,CASSLGGGDNTEAFF
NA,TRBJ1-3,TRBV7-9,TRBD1,TGTGCCAGCAGCTTAGCAGGGGGCGCAGTTGGAAACACCATATATTTT,CASSLAGGAVGNTIYF
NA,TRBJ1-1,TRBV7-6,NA,TGTGCCAGCAGCTTAGTTGAGGCGGGCTTTAACACTGAAGCTTTCTTT,CASSLVEAGFNTEAFF
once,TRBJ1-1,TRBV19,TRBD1,TGTGCCAGTAGTATCCAACGACAGGGTGAAGCTTTCTTT,CASSIQRQGEAFF
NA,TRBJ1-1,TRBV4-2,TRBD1,TGTGCCAGCAGCCAATCAACAGGGGGCGTCGAAAACACTGAAGCTTTCTTT,CASSQSTGGVENTEAFF
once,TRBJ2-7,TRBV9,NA,TGTGCCAGCAGCACGAGCCCGACATCAACCTACGAGCAGTACTTC,CASSTSPTSTYEQYF
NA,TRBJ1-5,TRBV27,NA,TGTGCCAGCAGCCCTATTGGGGGGGCTCAGCCCCAGCATTTT,CASSPIGGAQPQHF
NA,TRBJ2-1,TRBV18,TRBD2,TGTGCCAGCTCACCTCTCAGGTCTAGCGGGAGGGCCGGTAGCGAGCAGTTCTTC,CASSPLRSSGRAGSEQFF
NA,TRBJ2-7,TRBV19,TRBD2,TGTGCCAGTACTAGGGGAGCGGGGCCCGACGAGCAGTACTTC,CASTRGAGPDEQYF
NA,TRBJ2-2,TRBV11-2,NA,TGTGCCAGCAGCTTCGGGGACCCTTACACCGGGGAGCTGTTTTTT,CASSFGDPYTGELFF
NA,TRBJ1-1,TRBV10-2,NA,TGCGCCAGCAGTGAGTATAAGGGGGACACTGAAGCTTTCTTT,CASSEYKGDTEAFF
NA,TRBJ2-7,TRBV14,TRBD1,TGTGCCAGCAGCCGGACAGGGGAAAGCTACGAGCAGTACTTC,CASSRTGESYEQYF
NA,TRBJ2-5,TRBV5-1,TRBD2,TGCGCCAGCACCCGGGGGGGGTCCCAAGAGACCCAGTACTTC,CASTRGGSQETQYF
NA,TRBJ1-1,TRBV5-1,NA,TGCGCCAGCAGCTTGAGTGGTGGGGACACTGAAGCTTTCTTT,CASSLSGGDTEAFF
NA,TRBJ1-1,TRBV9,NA,TGTGCCAGCAGCATACAGGGTTGGAACACTGAAGCTTTCTTT,CASSIQGWNTEAFF
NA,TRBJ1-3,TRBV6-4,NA,TGTGCCAGCAGTGGTGGCAGGGACCCATCCTCTGGAAACACCATATATTTT,CASSGGRDPSSGNTIYF
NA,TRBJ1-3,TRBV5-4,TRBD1,TGTGCCAGCAGCCTCGACAGGGCTGGAAACACCATATATTTT,CASSLDRAGNTIYF
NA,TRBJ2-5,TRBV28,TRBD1,TGTGCCAGCAGTTCAGGGGGCTTTGGGGTCGACTTC,CASSSGGFGVDF
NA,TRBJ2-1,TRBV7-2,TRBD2,TGTGCCAGCAGCTTAGCCGGGACTATTTACAATGAGCAGTTCTTC,CASSLAGTIYNEQFF
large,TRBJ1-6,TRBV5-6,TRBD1,TGTGCCAGCATCCGCAGGGGGCCGAATTCACCCCTCCACTTT,CASIRRGPNSPLHF
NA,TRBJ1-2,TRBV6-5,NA,TGTGCCAGCAGCTTTGGACAGAACTATGGCTACACCTTC,CASSFGQNYGYTF
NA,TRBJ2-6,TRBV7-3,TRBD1,TGTGCCAGCAGCAAGGGGGCGCGGGCTGGGGCCAACGTCCTGACTTTC,CASSKGARAGANVLTF
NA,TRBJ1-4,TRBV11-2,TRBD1,TGTGCCAGCAGCTTCGGACAGGGGAGTGAAAAACTGTTTTTT,CASSFGQGSEKLFF
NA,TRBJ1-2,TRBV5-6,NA,TGTGCCAGCAGCGCCGGGACGGACTATGGCTACACCTTC,CASSAGTDYGYTF
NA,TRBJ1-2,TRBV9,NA,TGTGCCAGCAGCGTAGGAGGGGATATTTATGGCTACACCTTC,CASSVGGDIYGYTF
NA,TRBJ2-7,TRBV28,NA,TGTGCCAGCAGTTTATTCCAAGAGGAGGTCGAGCAGTACTTC,CASSLFQEEVEQYF
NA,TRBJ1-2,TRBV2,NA,TGTGTCAGCGTAGTAGAGGGGGTTAGCTATGGCTACACCTTC,CVSVVEGVSYGYTF
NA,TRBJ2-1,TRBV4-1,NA,TGCGCCAGCAGCCAAGGGTTAGGAGTTGAGCAGTTCTTC,CASSQGLGVEQFF